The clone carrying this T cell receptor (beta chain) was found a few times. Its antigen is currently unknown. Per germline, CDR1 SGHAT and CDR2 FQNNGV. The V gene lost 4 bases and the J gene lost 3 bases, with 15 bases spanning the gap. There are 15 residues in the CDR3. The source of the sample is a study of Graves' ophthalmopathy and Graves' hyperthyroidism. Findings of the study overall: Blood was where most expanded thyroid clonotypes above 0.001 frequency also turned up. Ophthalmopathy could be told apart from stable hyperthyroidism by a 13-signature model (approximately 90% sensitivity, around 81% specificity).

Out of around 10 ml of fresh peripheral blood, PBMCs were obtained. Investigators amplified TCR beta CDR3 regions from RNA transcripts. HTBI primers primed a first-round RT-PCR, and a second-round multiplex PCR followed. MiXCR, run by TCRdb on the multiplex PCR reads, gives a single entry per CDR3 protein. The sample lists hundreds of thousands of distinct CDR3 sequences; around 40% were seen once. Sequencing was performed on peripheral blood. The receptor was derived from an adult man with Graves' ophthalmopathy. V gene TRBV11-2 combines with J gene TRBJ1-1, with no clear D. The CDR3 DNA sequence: TGTGCCAGCAGCTCCCGACTGGGAAGGCACACTGAAGCTTTCTTT. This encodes CASSSRLGRHTEAFF.